This T cell receptor (beta chain) was recovered during a study of immune characterization of retroperitoneal liposarcoma (dated by TCRdb to the late 2010s). The library was obtained by PCR. The sample was run on a NextSeq 500. The public reads were reanalyzed by TCRdb: fastp trimming at Q25, MiXCR alignment, in-frame beta chains only. Each CDR3 protein gets just one entry, which takes the most common genes and DNA from the rows behind it. For this sample the table gives 8,000 to 13,000 distinct CDR3 sequences, of which around 30% were detected only once. The ten largest clones take up 8.5% to 9% of the sample. This clonotype is labeled medium-sized (0.01 to 0.1%). Its antigen specificity is not known. No much larger clonotype is one base removed from it; base qualities were not supplied. This sequence originates from a female donor with retroperitoneal liposarcoma. What was sequenced was tumor tissue.

The bases read TGTGCCAGCAGCTTAGTGAGGGGCGAGCAGTACTTC. Its translation reads: CASSLVRGEQYF. This chain joins TRBV7-8 to TRBJ2-5; the D gene is tentatively TRBD1 or TRBD2, each matching 5 bases. The DNA end favors TRBJ2-7, so the J call may be wrong. Reading from cysteine to phenylalanine, the CDR3 counts 12 amino acids. The only DNA kept is the CDR3, 36 bases in frame from the first base. The germline V gene supplies CDR1 SGHVS and CDR2 FQNEAQ.